The rows below give T cell receptor beta chains drawn from one sample of a study of early stage breast cancer tumors. The repertoire was sequenced with immunoSEQ multiplex PCR; TCRdb's copy has only in-frame clones and lacks some. The sample consists of approximately 33,000 clones, roughly four fifths of them appearing once. The sequenced material came from blood. The receptors here all came from a person aged 40 to 50 with breast cancer. Both conserved end residues are part of each CDR3. A D gene is named only where the DNA matches it firmly. For some rows the clone size is stated as once, few or many, or as a class when expanded; others skip it.

DNA	CDR3	J	size	D	V
TGCAGTGCTAGTGGTGACGAGCAGTTCTTC	CSASGDEQFF	TRBJ2-1	medium-sized	-	TRBV20-1
TGTGCCAGCCTGAGCGGGAGTCTCTACAATGAGCAGTTCTTC	CASLSGSLYNEQFF	TRBJ2-1	-	TRBD2	TRBV28
TGTGCCAGCAGCTACATAGCAGATACGCAGTATTTT	CASSYIADTQYF	TRBJ2-3	once	-	TRBV11-2
TGTGCCAGCAGTTTAGGTCAGGGAAACACCATATATTTT	CASSLGQGNTIYF	TRBJ1-3	once	-	TRBV28
TGTGCCAGCAGCGTAGGTGGGGGCCGTGGAAACACCATATATTTT	CASSVGGGRGNTIYF	TRBJ1-3	-	-	TRBV9
TGTGCCAGCAGCTTAGCGACAGGGGGTGGAAACACCATATATTTT	CASSLATGGGNTIYF	TRBJ1-3	few	TRBD1	TRBV5-4
TGTGCCAGTAGTATATTTTTGACAGGCGGGCAGAACACTGAAGCTTTCTTT	CASSIFLTGGQNTEAFF	TRBJ1-1	-	-	TRBV19
TGCGCCAGCAGCAGAAATGGAGCTAGCACAGATACGCAGTATTTT	CASSRNGASTDTQYF	TRBJ2-3	once	-	TRBV5-1
TGTGCCAGCAAGACGGAGTCCCTGACTGAAGCTTTCTTT	CASKTESLTEAFF	TRBJ1-1	few	-	TRBV2
TGTGCCAGCAGCTTAGGAGTCACCACCTACGAGCAGTACTTC	CASSLGVTTYEQYF	TRBJ2-7	once	-	TRBV7-9
TGTGCCACCAGCATCAACCCCGGGACAACCGAGGGGAAGAGCTTT	CATSINPGTTEGKSF	TRBJ1-1	-	-	TRBV15
TGTGCCAGCAGCTTAGCTACGGACTCGAGCTCCTACAATGAGCAGTTCTTC	CASSLATDSSSYNEQFF	TRBJ2-1	once	-	TRBV11-3
TGTGCCAGCAGCTTAGCTAGCGGCGTCACAGATACGCAGTATTTT	CASSLASGVTDTQYF	TRBJ2-3	-	-	TRBV7-9
TGTGCCAGCAGTGATTATGGGGGAAATCAGCCCCAGCATTTT	CASSDYGGNQPQHF	TRBJ1-5	-	-	TRBV6-1
TGTGCCAGCTCACTTGCCCCCACATCCACAGATACGCAGTATTTT	CASSLAPTSTDTQYF	TRBJ2-3	-	-	TRBV18
TGTGCCAGCAGCGATACCCTAGCGGGATTAGGCAATGAGCAGTTCTTC	CASSDTLAGLGNEQFF	TRBJ2-1	few	TRBD2	TRBV5-6
TGTGCCAGCTCACCGAACGGGACCCCGGGCGGGGAGCTGTTTTTT	CASSPNGTPGGELFF	TRBJ2-2	-	-	TRBV18
TGTGCCAGCAGCTTGGGGGCGTCTAACTATGGCTACACCTTC	CASSLGASNYGYTF	TRBJ1-2	-	-	TRBV5-4
TGTGCCAGTAGTACCAGGACAGGGAACCACAATGAGCAGTTCTTC	CASSTRTGNHNEQFF	TRBJ2-1	-	TRBD1	TRBV19
TGTGCCTGGAGTGTTGTCTCGGGCACTGAAGCTTTCTTT	CAWSVVSGTEAFF	TRBJ1-1	-	-	TRBV30
TGTGCCAGCAGCCCCCAGACAGGACAGCCCCAGCATTTT	CASSPQTGQPQHF	TRBJ1-5	-	-	TRBV7-2
-	CASSLGNSPSIF	TRBJ1-5	-	-	TRBV28